This T cell receptor (beta chain) was found in a study of early T cells in non-severe SARS-CoV-2 infection (dated by TCRdb to the early 2020s). Study-level background: Bulk RNA from unsorted whole blood was used for TCR sequencing, so alpha and beta chains could not be paired.

The method behind the library was 5' RACE. Sequenced on a NextSeq 500. Unique molecular identifiers were attached to individual cDNA molecules in the TCR library protocol so that sequencing error and PCR bias could be corrected. Both TCR alpha and beta chains were sequenced, and tight co-correlation was observed between alpha and beta sequence abundances in each sample. In the original analysis: Decombinator V4 was used to annotate the V gene, J gene and CDR3 of the TCR sequences. Expanded TCRs were defined as changing significantly between any two time points under a Poisson model with p below 0.0001. TCR abundances were normalised to the total number of TCRs sequenced in each sample and reported as counts per million. VDJdb, accessed 1 November 2021, was searched for CMV, EBV and SARS-CoV-2 annotated TCRs, excluding TCRs annotated for multiple antigens. TCRdb reworked the public reads: Q25 trimming with fastp, MiXCR clone assembly, productive beta chains retained. Rows are combined by CDR3 protein, so each entry shows the most common genes and DNA. These V and J calls are TCRdb output, not the study's own analysis. The sample table shows around 64,000 distinct CDR3 sequences, and roughly an eighth are seen once. Of the sample, over 1.1% falls within the top ten clones.

Points on this clonotype: There is no known antigen for this receptor. Qualities for individual bases were not recorded, and no much larger clone is one base off.

What the work shows at the level of the full study, not this receptor alone: Matching against VDJdb was skewed toward anti-spike CD8 responses, likely underestimated virus-specific expansions, and missed private and CD4 specificities.

A case-control design nested within a healthcare worker cohort in London, UK, was used, with weekly nasopharyngeal swab PCR tests and blood sampling performed. Healthcare workers were recruited during the week of the UK lockdown, between 23 and 31 March 2020, and followed weekly for up to 16 weeks. The sequenced sample was whole blood, obtained at baseline. The sequence derives from an adult who was a healthcare worker with PCR-confirmed SARS-CoV-2 infection or an uninfected control (not recorded which).

CDR3 protein: CAWSLTASYNEQFF. In nucleotide form, the sequence is TGTGCCTGGAGTTTAACGGCCTCCTACAATGAGCAGTTCTTC. The chain was built from TRBV30 and TRBJ2-1; no D gene call is confident. The CDR3, from cysteine to phenylalanine, totals 14 residues. The sequence is cut down to CDR3 DNA, 42 bases in frame from base 1. The junction shows trimming of 2 bases on V and 0 bases on J, plus 8 bases between the germline ends. CDR1 and CDR2 were assigned from the germline V gene (reference sequence) as GTSNPN and SVGIG.